Listed here is a single T cell receptor beta chain. Its matching antigen is unknown. The data belong to a study of cytomegalovirus exposure and HLA in healthy donors. Findings and limits, study-wide: After further analysis at a later stage, 17,000 or so TCR beta sequences were associated with HLA alleles at 0.05 false discovery rate. The likely origin of a cluster of highly shared sequence variants was a sequencing artifact.

Primers for the PCR totalled 60 Vbeta and 13 Jbeta. Only in-frame clones appear in the TCRdb table, and some are missing; sequencing was by immunoSEQ multiplex PCR. The table records about 200,000 clones, approximately 80% of them present only once. The sequence derives from a man between 50 and 59 years old in good health and CMV-seronegative. Sequencing was carried out using PBMCs.

This CDR3 reads CASTLDSRLHYGYTF. CDR3 sequence (DNA): TGTGCCAGCACCCTCGACAGCCGATTGCACTATGGCTACACCTTC. This chain connects TRBV6-8 to TRBJ1-2; TRBD1 might be the D (5 bases). The CDR3 contains 15 residues. Deletions cut 7 bases from V and 3 bases from J, with 18 bases between. From germline, CDR1 is MNHGY and CDR2 SAAAGT.